This passage covers 9 T cell receptor beta chains from one sample sequenced in a study of cytomegalovirus exposure and HLA in healthy donors. Vbeta (60) and Jbeta (13) primers were used in the PCR. Measured with immunoSEQ multiplex PCR; TCRdb has only the in-frame clones, and not every one. The sample has roughly 180,000 clones, roughly 78% seen once. The sequenced sample was PBMCs. The receptors here all came from a woman aged 45-65 years in good health and CMV-seropositive.

The CDR3 here is CASSVGGSGGVQETQYF. The DNA for the CDR3 is TGTGCCAGCAGCGTAGGAGGAAGCGGGGGGGTCCAAGAGACCCAGTACTTC. V gene TRBV9 combines with J gene TRBJ2-5; 10 bases match TRBD2. Germline V CDR1 and CDR2: SGDLS, YYNGEE. V shed 0 bases and J 1 base; nucleotides not matched to a gene: 6. CDR3 length: 17 residues.

The CDR3 reads CASSVGGGTVPFGYTF. The DNA of the CDR3 is TGTGCCAGCAGCGTAGGGGGCGGGACAGTCCCTTTTGGCTACACCTTC. J is TRBJ1-2 and V is TRBV9, with 7 bases fitting TRBD1. Trimming cost V 0 bases and J 7 bases; bases outside gene matches: 12. Germline-derived CDR1 and CDR2 are SGDLS and YYNGEE. The CDR3 is 16 residues long.

The chain employs TRBV6-5 and TRBJ1-5; the D gene is possibly TRBD1 (5 bases). V lost 0 bases and J lost 7, with 10 bases in between. This CDR3 spans 14 amino acids. Germline CDR1 MNHEY, CDR2 SVGAGI. CDR3 sequence: CASSYSQGLQPQHF. CDR3 nucleotides: TGTGCCAGCAGTTACTCGCAGGGTCTCCAGCCCCAGCATTTT.

This clone has only a few counts. The CDR3 reads CASSTGDQETQYF. The CDR3 DNA follows: TGTGCCAGCTCTACAGGGGACCAAGAGACCCAGTACTTC. The chain uses TRBV19 and TRBJ2-5, with TRBD1 matching 7 bases. This CDR3 is built from 13 residues. Germline V CDR1 and CDR2: LNHDA, SQIVND (reference sequence). V shed 9 bases, J shed 0 bases, and the junction held 4 bases outside the gene matches.

This clone has a handful of counts. The chain employs TRBV7-5 and TRBJ1-6. TRBV7-5 is shown as a pseudogene. The CDR3 has 17 amino acids. This chain's CDR3 is CARSPFDFSSYNSPLHF. The CDR3 DNA is TGTGCCAGAAGCCCCTTCGACTTTAGCTCCTATAATTCACCCCTCCACTTT.

This clone is a singleton in its sample. The genes are TRBV4-2 and TRBJ2-7; 8 bases align to TRBD1. The CDR3 loop spans 14 amino acids. Per the germline V gene, CDR1 is LGHNA and CDR2 is YNFKEQ. The J segment lost 3 bases and the V segment lost 4 bases, leaving 5 bases of the junction unmatched. The chain's CDR3 is CASSPGQGIYEQYF. In DNA form, the CDR3 reads TGTGCCAGCAGCCCCGGACAGGGAATCTACGAGCAGTACTTC.

The CDR3 reads CASSLEVGAWETQYF. As DNA, the CDR3 is TGCGCCAGCAGCTTGGAGGTAGGGGCCTGGGAGACCCAGTACTTC. This chain links TRBV5-1 with TRBJ2-5, with a possible D match to TRBD1 (5 bases). V was pared by 0 bases and J by 5 bases, with 14 bases between. This CDR3 is 15 amino acids long. Germline V gene lookup returns CDR1 SGHRS and CDR2 YFSETQ.

CDR3 in DNA: TGTGCCATCAGTGAGGATAGCGGGGGGGCCTACACCGGGGAGCTGTTTTTT. It encodes CAISEDSGGAYTGELFF. The chain uses TRBV10-3 and TRBJ2-2; 11 bases are shared with TRBD2. J was trimmed by 3 bases and V by 2 bases; bases with no gene match: 5. This CDR3 has 17 residues. Germline assignment: CDR1 ENHRY and CDR2 SYGVKD.

This clone was observed a single time. This chain uses TRBV5-5 with TRBJ1-2; D gene unclear. The CDR3 runs to 11 residues. Trimming cost V 6 bases and J 4 bases, with 7 bases left between them. Germline CDR1 SGHKS, CDR2 YYEKEE (reference sequence). This CDR3 reads CASNTVYGYTF. The CDR3 DNA follows: TGTGCCAGCAACACAGTCTATGGCTACACCTTC.